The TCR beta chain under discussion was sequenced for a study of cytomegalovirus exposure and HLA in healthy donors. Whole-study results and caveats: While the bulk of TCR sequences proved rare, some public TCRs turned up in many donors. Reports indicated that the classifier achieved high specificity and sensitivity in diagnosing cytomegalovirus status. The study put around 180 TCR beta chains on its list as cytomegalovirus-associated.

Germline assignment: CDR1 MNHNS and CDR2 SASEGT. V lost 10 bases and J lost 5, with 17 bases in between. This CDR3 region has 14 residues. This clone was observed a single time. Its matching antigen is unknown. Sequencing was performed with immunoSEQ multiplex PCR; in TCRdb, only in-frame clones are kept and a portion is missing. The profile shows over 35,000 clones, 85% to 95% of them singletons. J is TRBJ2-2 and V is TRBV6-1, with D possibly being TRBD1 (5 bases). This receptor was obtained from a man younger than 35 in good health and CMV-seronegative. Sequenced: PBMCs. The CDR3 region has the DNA TGTGCCACCCACCAGGGTGTGACTACCGGGGAGCTGTTTTTT. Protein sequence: CATHQGVTTGELFF.